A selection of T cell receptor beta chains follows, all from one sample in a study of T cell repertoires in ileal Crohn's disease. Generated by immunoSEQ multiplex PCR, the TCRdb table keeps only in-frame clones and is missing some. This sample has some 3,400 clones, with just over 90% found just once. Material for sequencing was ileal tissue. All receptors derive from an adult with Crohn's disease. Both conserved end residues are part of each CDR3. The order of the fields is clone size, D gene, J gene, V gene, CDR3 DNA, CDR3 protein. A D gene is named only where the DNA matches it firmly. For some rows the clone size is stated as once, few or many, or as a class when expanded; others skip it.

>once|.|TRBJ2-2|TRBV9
TGTGCCAGCAGCGTAGGAGGGTCTCACACCGGGGAGCTGTTTTTT
CASSVGGSHTGELFF
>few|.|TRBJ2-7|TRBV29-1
TGCAGCGTTGAAGCAAGACAGCCCCACTACGAGCAGTACTTC
CSVEARQPHYEQYF
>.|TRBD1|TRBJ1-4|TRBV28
TGTGCCAGCAGTTATAACAGGGGGGCGGGACTGTTTTTT
CASSYNRGAGLFF
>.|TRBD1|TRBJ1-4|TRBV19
TGTGCCAGTAGTATGAGGACAGGAGGCAATGAAAAACTGTTTTTT
CASSMRTGGNEKLFF
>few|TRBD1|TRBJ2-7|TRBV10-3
TGTGCCATCAGGGACGACAGGGGACGTTACGAGCAGTACTTC
CAIRDDRGRYEQYF
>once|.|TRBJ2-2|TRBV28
TGTGCCAGCAGTTTTAGGACGTCCGGGGAGCTGTTTTTT
CASSFRTSGELFF
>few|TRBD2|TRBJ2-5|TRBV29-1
TGCAGCGTCCTACCCTACCTTAGGGAAGCGGGGGGGGTTCTTCAAGAGACCCAGTACTTC
CSVLPYLREAGGVLQETQYF
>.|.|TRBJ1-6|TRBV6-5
TGTGCCAGCGGGGGGGGCTCCTATAATTCACCCCTCCACTTT
CASGGGSYNSPLHF
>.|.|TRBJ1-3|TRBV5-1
TGCGCCAGCAGCTGGGGGGAGGACTCTGGAAACACCATATATTTT
CASSWGEDSGNTIYF
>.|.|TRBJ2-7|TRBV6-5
TGTGCCAGCAGTTTGGGACGCAACTCCTACGAGCAGTACTTC
CASSLGRNSYEQYF